This T cell receptor (beta chain) emerged from a study of T-cell reconstitution after alpha-beta-depleted transplantation in children. General observations from the study: Several patients had high TCRbeta diversity at day 60; it came from surviving recipient T cells and thymic progenitors. It was newly produced T cells that mostly accounted for T-cell counts and diversity one year after transplant. Reportedly, roughly two months post-transplant, alpha-beta T cells arose from several hundred expanded graft clones.

Unique molecular identifiers were used to barcode this TCRbeta library. MiXCR, applied by TCRdb to the PCR reads, yields one record per CDR3 protein. The sample has about 210,000 distinct CDR3 sequences, approximately 15% seen once. The CDR3 is 13 residues long. Germline V gives CDR1 SEHNR, CDR2 FQNEAQ (reference sequence). V was pared by 5 bases and J by 7 bases, with 7 bases of the junction left unmatched. On this clonotype itself: Its specificity is not known.

Specimen: PBMCs, mostly from graft donor cells, collected 360 days after TCRalphabeta/CD19-depleted stem cell transplant. The chain joins TRBV7-9 to TRBJ1-1; 7 bases are a match to TRBD1. The TCR sequence derives from a male patient aged 2 to 10 who had a stem cell transplant for acute lymphoblastic leukemia, so the T cells may come from the graft donor. The chain's CDR3 is CASSQTGDREAFF. The CDR3 bases are TGTGCCAGCAGCCAAACAGGGGATCGTGAAGCTTTCTTT.